This T cell receptor beta chain was sequenced in a study of molecular identifiers for immune sequencing clone quantification. This clonotype was recorded at least ten times. Previously described methods and listed TCR primers produced bulk TCR libraries. TCRdb re-derived calls from the PCR reads in MiXCR, one entry per CDR3 protein. Of fewer than 350,000 distinct CDR3 sequences listed, roughly a quarter were seen once; the top ten hold 0.7% to 0.95%. Trimming removed 4 bases from V and 3 bases from J; junction bases left unmatched: 8. CDR1 and CDR2 from the germline V gene are SQVTM and ANQGSEA. The CDR3 length is 15 residues.

This clonotype was sampled from a human donor in good health. Some libraries in this study had Jurkat cell RNA spiked in. The chain links TRBV29-1 to TRBJ1-1; 10 nucleotides agree with TRBD1. Material: naive CD8+ T cells from blood, with Jurkat cell RNA spiked in. Regarding subset: FACS-sorted CD8+CD4-CCR7+CD45RA+ naive T cells. CDR3 loop: CSVAKGQGSHTEAFF. The CDR3 nucleotides are TGCAGCGTTGCGAAGGGACAGGGGTCACACACTGAAGCTTTCTTT. Variable domain in full (rest from reference TRBV29-1 and TRBJ1-1): SAVISQKPSRDICQRGTSLTIQCQVDSQVTMMFWYRQQPGQSLTLIATANQGSEATYESGFVIDKFPISRPNLTFSTLTVSNMSPEDSSIYLCSVAKGQGSHTEAFFGQGTRLTVV.